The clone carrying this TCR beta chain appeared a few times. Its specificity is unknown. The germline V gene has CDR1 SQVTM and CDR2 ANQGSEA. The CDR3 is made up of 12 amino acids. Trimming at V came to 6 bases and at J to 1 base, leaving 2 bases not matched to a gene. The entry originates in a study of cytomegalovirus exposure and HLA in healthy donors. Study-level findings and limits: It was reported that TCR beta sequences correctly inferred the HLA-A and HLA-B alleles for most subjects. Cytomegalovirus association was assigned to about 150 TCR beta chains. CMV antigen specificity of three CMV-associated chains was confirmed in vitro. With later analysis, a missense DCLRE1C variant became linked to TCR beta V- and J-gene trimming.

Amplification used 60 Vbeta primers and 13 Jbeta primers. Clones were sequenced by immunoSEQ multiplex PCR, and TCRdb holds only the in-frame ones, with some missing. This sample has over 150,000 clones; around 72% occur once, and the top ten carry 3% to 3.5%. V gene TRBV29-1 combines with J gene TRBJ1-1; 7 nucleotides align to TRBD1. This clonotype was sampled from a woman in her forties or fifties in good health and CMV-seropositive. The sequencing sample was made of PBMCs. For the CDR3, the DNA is TGCAGCGTGCGGGACAGGAACACTGAAGCTTTCTTT. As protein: CSVRDRNTEAFF.